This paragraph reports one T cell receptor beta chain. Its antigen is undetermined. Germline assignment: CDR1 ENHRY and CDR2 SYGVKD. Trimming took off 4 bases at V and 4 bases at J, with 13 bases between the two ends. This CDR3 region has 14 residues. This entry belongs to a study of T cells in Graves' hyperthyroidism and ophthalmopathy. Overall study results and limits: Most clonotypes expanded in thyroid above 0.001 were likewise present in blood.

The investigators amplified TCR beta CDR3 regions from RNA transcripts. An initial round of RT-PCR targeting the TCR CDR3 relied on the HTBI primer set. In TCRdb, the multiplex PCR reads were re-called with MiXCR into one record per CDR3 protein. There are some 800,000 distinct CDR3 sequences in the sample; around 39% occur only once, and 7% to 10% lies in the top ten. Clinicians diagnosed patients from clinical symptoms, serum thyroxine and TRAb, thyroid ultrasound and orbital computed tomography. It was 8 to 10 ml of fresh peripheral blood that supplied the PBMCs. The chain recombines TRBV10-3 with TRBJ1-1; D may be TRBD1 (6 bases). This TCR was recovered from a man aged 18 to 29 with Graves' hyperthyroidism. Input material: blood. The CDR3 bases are TGTGCCATCAGTGCTAGAGGGGGGAGCACTGAAGCTTTCTTT. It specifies CAISARGGSTEAFF.